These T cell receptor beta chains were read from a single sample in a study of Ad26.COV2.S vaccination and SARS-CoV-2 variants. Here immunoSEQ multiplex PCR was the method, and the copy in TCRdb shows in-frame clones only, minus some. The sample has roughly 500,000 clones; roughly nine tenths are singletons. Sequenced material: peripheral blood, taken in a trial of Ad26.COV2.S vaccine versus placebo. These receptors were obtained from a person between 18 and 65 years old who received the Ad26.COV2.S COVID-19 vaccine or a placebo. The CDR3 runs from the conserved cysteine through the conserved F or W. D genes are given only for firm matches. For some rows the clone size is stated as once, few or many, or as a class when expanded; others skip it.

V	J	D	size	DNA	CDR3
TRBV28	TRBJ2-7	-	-	TGTGCCAGCAGTTCCCCCAGGAAGGGGTCCCTCTACGAGCAGTACTTC	CASSSPRKGSLYEQYF
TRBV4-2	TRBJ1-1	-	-	TGTGCCAGCAGCCATGAAGACCAGGGGAGACCGGTTTACACTGAAGCTTTCTTT	CASSHEDQGRPVYTEAFF
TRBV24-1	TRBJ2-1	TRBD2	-	TGTGCCACCAGTGGTTTCAGCGGGAGTTCGTACAATGAGCAGTTCTTC	CATSGFSGSSYNEQFF
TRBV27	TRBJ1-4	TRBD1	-	TGTGCCAGCACTTCTACTCCCGGGACAGGGTGGGTTGCTAATGAAAAACTGTTTTTT	CASTSTPGTGWVANEKLFF
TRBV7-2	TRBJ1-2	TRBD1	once	TGTGCCAGCAGCTTGACAGGGCACGGCTACACCTTC	CASSLTGHGYTF
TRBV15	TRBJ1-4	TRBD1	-	TGTGCCACCAGCACCGACAGGGAGGCAACTAATGAAAAACTGTTTTTT	CATSTDREATNEKLFF
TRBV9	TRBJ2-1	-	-	TGTGCCAGCAGCCCGTCTCGAAGGGACAATGAGCAGTTCTTC	CASSPSRRDNEQFF
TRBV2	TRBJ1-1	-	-	TGTGCCAGCAAGGGCGCATCGAACACTGAAGCTTTCTTT	CASKGASNTEAFF
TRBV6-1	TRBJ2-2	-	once	TGTGCCAGCAGTGAAATCGTCGGTTGGTGGATGTTTTTT	CASSEIVGWWMFF
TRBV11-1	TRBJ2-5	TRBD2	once	TGTGCCAGCAGCTTAGCGCGTAGCGGGAGAAGCCAGTACTTC	CASSLARSGRSQYF
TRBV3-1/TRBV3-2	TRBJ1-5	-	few	TGTGCCAGCAGTCAGAGAAGCAATCAGCCCCAGCATTTT	CASSQRSNQPQHF
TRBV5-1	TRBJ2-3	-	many	TGCGCCAGCAGCTTGGACAGCGTCACAGATACGCAGTATTTT	CASSLDSVTDTQYF
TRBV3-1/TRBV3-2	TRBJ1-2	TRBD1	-	TGTGCCAGCAGCCAAGTATCCGGGACAGGGAATAACTATGGCTACACCTTC	CASSQVSGTGNNYGYTF
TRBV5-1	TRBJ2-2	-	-	TGCGCCAGCAGCTTGGATGCGGGAAGGGAGCTGTTTTTT	CASSLDAGRELFF
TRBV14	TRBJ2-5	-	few	TGTGCCAGCAGCCAATCCGGGGGACAGACCCAGTACTTC	CASSQSGGQTQYF
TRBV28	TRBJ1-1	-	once	TGTGCCAGCAGTTTAGGACCGGAAGCTTTCTTT	CASSLGPEAFF
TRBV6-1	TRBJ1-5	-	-	TGTGCCAGCAGTGAAGGTGGGTTTTGGCAGCCCCAGCATTTT	CASSEGGFWQPQHF
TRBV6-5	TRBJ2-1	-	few	TGTGCCAGCAGCCACCGGGGGGCCGCTTACAATGAGCAGTTCTTC	CASSHRGAAYNEQFF
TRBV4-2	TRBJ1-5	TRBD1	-	TGTGCCAGCAGCCATAATCAGGGGGCTGATCAGCCCCAGCATTTT	CASSHNQGADQPQHF
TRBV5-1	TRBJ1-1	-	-	TGCGCCAGCAGCTTGTTGGATGGGAACACTGAAGCTTTCTTT	CASSLLDGNTEAFF
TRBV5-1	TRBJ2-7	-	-	TGCGCCAGCAGGTCACAGGGTTACGAGCAGTACTTC	CASRSQGYEQYF
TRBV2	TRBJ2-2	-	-	TGTGCCAGCCTCGCCGGACGGCTGAACACCGGGGAGCTGTTTTTT	CASLAGRLNTGELFF
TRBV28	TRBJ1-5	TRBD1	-	TGTGCCAGCAGTTTATGGGGACAGGTTCAGCCCCAGCATTTT	CASSLWGQVQPQHF
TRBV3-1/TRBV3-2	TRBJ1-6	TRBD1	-	TGTGCCAGCAGCCAGATACAACCCAGGGGGGGACCCCTCCACTTT	CASSQIQPRGGPLHF
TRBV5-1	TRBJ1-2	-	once	TGCGCCAGCAGCCCACGCCAGGGTTTGAACTATGGCTACACCTTC	CASSPRQGLNYGYTF
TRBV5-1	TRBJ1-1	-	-	TGCGCCAGCAGCTTGGGACAGGTCTTTGGGAACACTGAAGCTTTCTTT	CASSLGQVFGNTEAFF
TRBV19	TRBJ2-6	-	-	TGTGCCAGTAGCATCGGCTCGGCGGGATGGGGATACTCTGGGGCCAACGTCCTGACTTTC	CASSIGSAGWGYSGANVLTF
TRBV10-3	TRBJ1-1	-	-	TGTGCCATCAGTGCCGGGGCACGGAACACTGAAGCTTTCTTT	CAISAGARNTEAFF
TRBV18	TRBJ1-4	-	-	TGTGCCAGCTCACCAGGACAGCCTAATGAAAAACTGTTTTTT	CASSPGQPNEKLFF
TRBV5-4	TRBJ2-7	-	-	TGTGCCAGCAGCTGGGGTGGAGATCGTTACGGGCAGTACTTC	CASSWGGDRYGQYF
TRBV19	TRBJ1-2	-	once	TGTGCCAGTAGGGCTGGGGGCAGAGGATGGTATGGCTACACCTTC	CASRAGGRGWYGYTF
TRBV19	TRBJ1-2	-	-	TGTGCCAGTAGTAGGAGCCTTTTTGGAGGCTACACCTTC	CASSRSLFGGYTF
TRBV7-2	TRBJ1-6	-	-	TGTGCCAGCAGCCCCGGACCGGATTCACCCCTCCACTTT	CASSPGPDSPLHF
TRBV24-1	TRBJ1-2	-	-	TGTGCCACCAGTGATCCAGGGCGGATCGGCTACACCTTC	CATSDPGRIGYTF
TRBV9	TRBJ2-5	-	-	TGTGCCAGCAGCGCCCATCCGGGACAAGAGACCCAGTACTTC	CASSAHPGQETQYF
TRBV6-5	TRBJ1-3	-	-	TGTGCCAGCACGATAGACAGACCCTCTGGAAACACCATATATTTT	CASTIDRPSGNTIYF
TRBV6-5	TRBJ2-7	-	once	TGTGCCAGCAGTTACAGGTTTGGCCGTTCCTACGAGCAGTACTTC	CASSYRFGRSYEQYF